The present T cell receptor (beta chain) was sequenced within a study of OX40 agonist ivuxolimab in advanced cancers. Germline CDR1 reads LNHDA; CDR2 reads SQIVND (reference sequence). This CDR3 region has 13 residues. Clones were sequenced by immunoSEQ multiplex PCR, and TCRdb holds only the in-frame ones, with some missing. The table has about 66,000 clones, around 93% seen once; the top ten hold around 0.28%. Details on this clone: Its antigen is unidentified.

Study results and caveats: Expanded clones were, on average, more numerous in CD8+ T cells than in CD4+. No determination was made of the antigen specificity of the expanded peripheral T cells.

The chain couples TRBV19 to TRBJ2-5, with D perhaps TRBD1 (5 bases). The end of the DNA fits TRBJ2-7 better, so the J call may be wrong. The sequence derives from an adult with an advanced solid tumor such as melanoma, head and neck, liver or kidney cancer. The sequencing here drew on CD4+ or CD8+ T cells sorted from blood, taken in a trial of the OX40 agonist ivuxolimab. CDR3 amino acids: CASSITGPYEQYF. The CDR3 DNA reads as TGTGCCAGTAGTATAACAGGTCCCTACGAGCAGTACTTC.